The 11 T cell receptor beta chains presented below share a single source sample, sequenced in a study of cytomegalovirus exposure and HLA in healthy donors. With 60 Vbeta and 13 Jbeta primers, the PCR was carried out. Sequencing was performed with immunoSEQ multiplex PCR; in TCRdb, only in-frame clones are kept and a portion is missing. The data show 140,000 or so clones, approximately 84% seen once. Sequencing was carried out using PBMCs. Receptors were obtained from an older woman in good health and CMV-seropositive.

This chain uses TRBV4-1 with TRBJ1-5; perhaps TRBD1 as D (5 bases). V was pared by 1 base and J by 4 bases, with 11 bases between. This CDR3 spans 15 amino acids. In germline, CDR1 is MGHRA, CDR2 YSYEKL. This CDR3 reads CASSQVSGHNQPQHF. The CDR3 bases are TGCGCCAGCAGCCAAGTCTCAGGACATAATCAGCCCCAGCATTTT.

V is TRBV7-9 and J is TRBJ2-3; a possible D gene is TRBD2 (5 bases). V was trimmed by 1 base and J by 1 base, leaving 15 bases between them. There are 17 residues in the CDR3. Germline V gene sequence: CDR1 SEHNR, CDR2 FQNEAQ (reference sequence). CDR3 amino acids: CASSLELGSEGTDTQYF. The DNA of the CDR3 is TGTGCCAGCAGCTTAGAATTGGGTAGCGAGGGCACAGATACGCAGTATTTT.

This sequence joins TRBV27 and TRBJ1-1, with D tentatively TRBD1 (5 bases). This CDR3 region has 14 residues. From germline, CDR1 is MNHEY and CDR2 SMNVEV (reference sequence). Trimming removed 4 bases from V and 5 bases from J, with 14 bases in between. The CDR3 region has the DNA TGTGCCAGCAGTTCCTGGGGGGGGAGGACTGAAGCTTTCTTT. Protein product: CASSSWGGRTEAFF.

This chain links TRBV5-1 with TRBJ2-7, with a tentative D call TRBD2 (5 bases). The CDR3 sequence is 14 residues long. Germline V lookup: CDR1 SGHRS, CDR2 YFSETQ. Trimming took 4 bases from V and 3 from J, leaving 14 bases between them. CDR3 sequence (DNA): TGCGCCAGCAGCCGACGACCACTAGACTACGAGCAGTACTTC. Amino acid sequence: CASSRRPLDYEQYF. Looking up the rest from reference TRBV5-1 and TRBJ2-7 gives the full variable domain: KAGVTQTPRYLIKTRGQQVTLSCSPISGHRSVSWYQQTPGQGLQFLFEYFSETQRNKGNFPGRFSGRQFSNSRSEMNVSTLELGDSALYLCASSRRPLDYEQYFGPGTRLTVT.

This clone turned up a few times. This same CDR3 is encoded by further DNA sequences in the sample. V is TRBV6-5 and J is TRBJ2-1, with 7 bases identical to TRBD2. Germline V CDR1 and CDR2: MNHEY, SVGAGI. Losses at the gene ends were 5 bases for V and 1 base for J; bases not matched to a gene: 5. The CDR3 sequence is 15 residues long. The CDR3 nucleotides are TGTGCCAGCAGTCCAAGACTAGCTTCCTACAATGAGCAGTTCTTC. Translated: CASSPRLASYNEQFF.

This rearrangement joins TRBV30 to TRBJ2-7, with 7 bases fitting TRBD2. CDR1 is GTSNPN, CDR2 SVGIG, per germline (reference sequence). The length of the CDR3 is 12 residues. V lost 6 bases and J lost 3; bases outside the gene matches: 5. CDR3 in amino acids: CACGGVSYEQYF. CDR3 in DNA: TGTGCCTGTGGGGGGGTAAGCTACGAGCAGTACTTC.

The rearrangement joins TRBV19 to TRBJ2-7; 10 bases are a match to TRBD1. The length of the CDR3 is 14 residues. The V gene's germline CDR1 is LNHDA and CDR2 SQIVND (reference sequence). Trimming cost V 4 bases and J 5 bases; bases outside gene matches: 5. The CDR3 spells CASSTQTGGDEQYF. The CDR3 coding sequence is TGTGCCAGTAGTACCCAGACAGGGGGCGACGAGCAGTACTTC.

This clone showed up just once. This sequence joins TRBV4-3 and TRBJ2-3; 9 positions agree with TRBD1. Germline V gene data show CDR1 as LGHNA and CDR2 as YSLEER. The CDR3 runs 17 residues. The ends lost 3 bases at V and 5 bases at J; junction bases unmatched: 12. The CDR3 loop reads CASSHIGGQGRRDTQYF. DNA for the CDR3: TGCGCCAGCAGCCACATAGGGGGACAGGGTCGAAGAGATACGCAGTATTTT.

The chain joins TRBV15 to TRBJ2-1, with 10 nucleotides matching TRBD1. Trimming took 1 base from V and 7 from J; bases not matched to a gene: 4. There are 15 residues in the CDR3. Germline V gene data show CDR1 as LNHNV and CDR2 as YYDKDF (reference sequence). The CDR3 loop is CATSRVTGGSNEQFF. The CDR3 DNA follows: TGTGCCACCAGCAGAGTGACAGGGGGCTCGAATGAGCAGTTCTTC.

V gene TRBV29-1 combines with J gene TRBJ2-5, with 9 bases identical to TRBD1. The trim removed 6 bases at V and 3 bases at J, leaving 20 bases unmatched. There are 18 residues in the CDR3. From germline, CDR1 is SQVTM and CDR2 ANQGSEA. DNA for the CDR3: TGCAGCGTCCCTGGTCGGACAGGGGCCGCTCGGCACAAAGAGACCCAGTACTTC. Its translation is CSVPGRTGAARHKETQYF.

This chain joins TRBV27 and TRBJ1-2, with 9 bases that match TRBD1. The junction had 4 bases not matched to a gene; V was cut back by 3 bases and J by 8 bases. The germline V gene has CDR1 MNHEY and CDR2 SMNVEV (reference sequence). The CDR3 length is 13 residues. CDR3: CASSFRQGDGYTF. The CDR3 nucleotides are TGTGCCAGCAGTTTCCGACAGGGGGACGGCTACACCTTC.